This T cell receptor (beta chain) originates from a study of cytomegalovirus exposure and HLA in healthy donors. Findings and caveats of the study: Using a false discovery rate of 0.05, a later analysis showed that 16,000 or so TCR beta sequences were associated with HLA alleles. Confirmation in vitro established that a few CMV-associated chains were specific for CMV antigens.

About this clone: Its antigen is not identified.

The CDR3 spans 13 residues. V was trimmed by 0 bases and J by 6 bases, leaving 7 bases between them. The V gene's germline CDR1 is ENHRY and CDR2 SYGVKD. Primers included in the PCR were 60 Vbeta and 13 Jbeta primers. In the authors' methods: Approximately 87 million unique TCR beta chains, roughly 11 million shared, were counted in a later analysis. Profiled with immunoSEQ multiplex PCR; TCRdb holds only in-frame clones, not every one. The V and J calls and the clone size are those of that table, but D and trimming were determined from the DNA. The sample has some 120,000 clones, over 70% seen once; the top ten hold about 1.5%.

The sample taken for sequencing was PBMCs. The receptor comes from a woman under 30 in good health and CMV-seronegative. The chain uses TRBV10-3 and TRBJ2-3; D is possibly TRBD2 (5 bases). Here the CDR3 DNA reads TGTGCCATCAGTGAGTCCTTAGCGGATACGCAGTATTTT. It codes for CAISESLADTQYF.